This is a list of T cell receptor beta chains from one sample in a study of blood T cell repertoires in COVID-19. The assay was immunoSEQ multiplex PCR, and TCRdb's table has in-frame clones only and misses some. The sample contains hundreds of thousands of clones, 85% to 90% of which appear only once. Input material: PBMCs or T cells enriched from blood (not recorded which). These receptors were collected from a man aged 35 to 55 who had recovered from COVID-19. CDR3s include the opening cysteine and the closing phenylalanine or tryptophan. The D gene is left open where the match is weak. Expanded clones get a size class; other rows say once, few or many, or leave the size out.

CDR3aa: CASRSDSQRYTF
CDR3nt: TGTGCCAGTAGATCAGACAGCCAGCGTTACACCTTC
len: 12
abundance: -
j_gene: TRBJ1-2
v_gene: TRBV19
d_gene: -

CDR3aa: CASSLGAGGKETQYF
CDR3nt: TGTGCCAGCAGCTTAGGAGCAGGGGGCAAAGAGACCCAGTACTTC
len: 15
abundance: -
j_gene: TRBJ2-5
v_gene: TRBV11-3
d_gene: TRBD1

CDR3aa: CASSRLTKGDEKLFF
CDR3nt: TGCGCCAGCAGCCGACTGACTAAGGGAGATGAAAAACTGTTTTTT
len: 15
abundance: -
j_gene: TRBJ1-4
v_gene: TRBV4-3
d_gene: -

CDR3aa: CASREGLAGDQETQYF
CDR3nt: TGTGCCAGCAGGGAAGGACTAGCGGGGGACCAAGAGACCCAGTACTTC
len: 16
abundance: -
j_gene: TRBJ2-5
v_gene: TRBV7-3
d_gene: TRBD2

CDR3aa: CASSPVTGSGNTIYF
CDR3nt: TGTGCCAGCAGCCCAGTGACAGGCTCTGGAAACACCATATATTTT
len: 15
abundance: -
j_gene: TRBJ1-3
v_gene: TRBV7-6
d_gene: -

CDR3aa: CASSLGSNTGELFF
CDR3nt: TGTGCCAGCAGCTTAGGTTCAAACACCGGGGAGCTGTTTTTT
len: 14
abundance: -
j_gene: TRBJ2-2
v_gene: TRBV7-8
d_gene: -

CDR3aa: CAWMRGEYEQFF
CDR3nt: TGTGCCTGGATGCGGGGGGAGTATGAGCAGTTCTTC
len: 12
abundance: few
j_gene: TRBJ2-1
v_gene: TRBV30
d_gene: TRBD2

CDR3aa: CASSTGRGQETQYF
CDR3nt: TGCGCCAGCAGCACCGGGCGGGGCCAGGAGACCCAGTACTTC
len: 14
abundance: -
j_gene: TRBJ2-5
v_gene: TRBV5-1
d_gene: -

CDR3aa: CASRLGGSSYNEQFF
CDR3nt: TGTGCCAGCAGGTTGGGAGGTTCCTCCTACAATGAGCAGTTCTTC
len: 15
abundance: -
j_gene: TRBJ2-1
v_gene: TRBV27
d_gene: -

CDR3aa: CASSLVYGSNQPQHF
CDR3nt: TGTGCCAGCAGCTTAGTGTACGGTAGCAATCAGCCCCAGCATTTT
len: 15
abundance: -
j_gene: TRBJ1-5
v_gene: TRBV7-2
d_gene: -

CDR3aa: CASSRQGANTEAFF
CDR3nt: TGTGCCAGCAGTCGACAGGGGGCGAACACTGAAGCTTTCTTT
len: 14
abundance: -
j_gene: TRBJ1-1
v_gene: TRBV2
d_gene: TRBD1

CDR3aa: CASSQAPPGRANEKLFF
CDR3nt: TGCGCCAGCAGCCAAGCCCCTCCAGGGAGGGCTAATGAAAAACTGTTTTTT
len: 17
abundance: -
j_gene: TRBJ1-4
v_gene: TRBV4-1
d_gene: -

CDR3aa: CASSRAFNEQFF
CDR3nt: TGTGCCAGTAGTCGAGCGTTCAATGAGCAGTTCTTC
len: 12
abundance: -
j_gene: TRBJ2-1
v_gene: TRBV19
d_gene: -

CDR3aa: CASSETFRRVTYNEQFF
CDR3nt: TGTGCCAGCAGTGAAACCTTTCGTCGGGTTACCTACAATGAGCAGTTCTTC
len: 17
abundance: -
j_gene: TRBJ2-1
v_gene: TRBV6-1
d_gene: -

CDR3aa: CASSLTRTGMNTEAFF
CDR3nt: TGTGCCAGCAGCTTAACCCGGACAGGGATGAACACTGAAGCTTTCTTT
len: 16
abundance: -
j_gene: TRBJ1-1
v_gene: TRBV13
d_gene: TRBD1

CDR3aa: CAWSVLEKGYTF
CDR3nt: TGTGCCTGGTCAGTCCTAGAGAAAGGCTACACCTTC
len: 12
abundance: once
j_gene: TRBJ1-2
v_gene: TRBV30
d_gene: -

CDR3aa: CASSLEAGVAYNEQFF
CDR3nt: TGTGCCAGCAGCTTAGAGGCGGGAGTTGCCTACAATGAGCAGTTCTTC
len: 16
abundance: once
j_gene: TRBJ2-1
v_gene: TRBV11-2
d_gene: TRBD2

CDR3aa: CATSARGWDTEAFF
CDR3nt: TGTGCCACCAGTGCAAGGGGCTGGGACACTGAAGCTTTCTTT
len: 14
abundance: -
j_gene: TRBJ1-1
v_gene: TRBV24-1
d_gene: -

CDR3aa: CAWGTGRSEQYF
CDR3nt: TGTGCCTGGGGGACAGGGCGGTCCGAGCAGTACTTC
len: 12
abundance: -
j_gene: TRBJ2-7
v_gene: TRBV30
d_gene: TRBD1

CDR3aa: CASSSEGPGTGELFF
CDR3nt: TGTGCCAGCAGTTCGGAGGGCCCGGGCACCGGGGAGCTGTTTTTT
len: 15
abundance: -
j_gene: TRBJ2-2
v_gene: TRBV27
d_gene: -

CDR3aa: CASSLRGAAKNIQYF
CDR3nt: TGTGCCAGCAGCTTAAGGGGCGCGGCCAAAAACATTCAGTACTTC
len: 15
abundance: -
j_gene: TRBJ2-4
v_gene: TRBV7-8
d_gene: -

CDR3aa: CASSLAAGGVVNIQYF
CDR3nt: TGTGCCAGCAGCTTAGCTGCAGGGGGCGTTGTAAACATTCAGTACTTC
len: 16
abundance: few
j_gene: TRBJ2-4
v_gene: TRBV7-2
d_gene: TRBD1